This T cell receptor beta chain was profiled in a study of shared T cell receptors in the human thymus. The CDR3 is 21 residues long. V gave up 0 bases and J gave up 6 bases; unmatched junction bases: 20. Per the germline V gene, CDR1 is SNHLY and CDR2 is FYNNEI. Clones were read by immunoSEQ multiplex PCR, and TCRdb kept only the in-frame ones, dropping some. This sample carries 500,000 to 550,000 clones, around three quarters of them seen once, and the ten largest clones take less than 0.015%. The same sample was also used in a study of human thymus T cells. From that report: Healthy Finnish infants undergoing corrective surgery for congenital heart defects were used as donors. The thymus was resected at corrective cardiac surgery. Biased V and J segment usage appeared in thymus and peripheral blood. Related studies found that unrelated individuals share highly overlapping thymic repertoires.

The specimen was thymocytes. The clonotype originates from a boy in the first two years of life with a congenital heart defect. The chain employs TRBV2 and TRBJ2-1; TRBD2 matches 10 bases. Here the CDR3 reads CASSEALRGRVTSGQINEQFF. The CDR3 DNA is TGTGCCAGCAGTGAAGCGCTGAGGGGGCGTGTGACTAGCGGGCAAATCAATGAGCAGTTCTTC.